At least ten counts were recorded for the clone carrying this T cell receptor (beta chain). Its target is unknown. There are 14 residues in the CDR3. The V gene's germline CDR1 is SGHRS and CDR2 YFSETQ. Between the trimmed V and J ends, which lost 3 bases and 9 bases, there was a span of 16 bases. This sample was included in a study of breast tumors, draining lymph nodes, adjacent tissues. Findings and caveats of the study: Tumors had less TCR diversity than lymph nodes, more than nontumor tissue.

TCRdb re-called the multiplex PCR reads through MiXCR, storing one row per CDR3 protein. The sample records around 43,000 distinct CDR3 sequences, under 30% being singletons. The source material was breast tumor tissue. This sequence joins TRBV5-1 and TRBJ2-1, with D perhaps matching TRBD1 or TRBD2 (7 bases each). The clonotype originates from a female donor with breast cancer. Some clones in this sample may be carry-over from other donors' samples. Here the CDR3 reads CASSSGGAPFEQFF. CDR3 in DNA: TGCGCCAGCAGCTCAGGGGGGGCTCCGTTTGAGCAGTTCTTC.